This T cell receptor (beta chain) was obtained from a study of blood T cell repertoires in COVID-19. The overall study: The study drew acute and convalescent COVID-19 samples from the United States, Italy and Spain. PBMCs, B-cell-depleted T cells, or T cells provided the cDNA or gDNA that made up the material.

This clone was seen more than once but under ten times. The V gene end was trimmed by 1 base and the J gene end by 2 bases; junction bases not matched to a gene: 4. Germline-derived CDR1 and CDR2 are SGHAT and FQNNGV. The CDR3 covers 15 residues. Original analysis: Reference gene primer amplification gave nucleated cell count estimates. Generated by immunoSEQ multiplex PCR, the TCRdb table keeps only in-frame clones and is missing some. That table furnishes V, J and clone size, whereas the DNA furnished D and trimming. The repertoire holds some 150,000 clones, around 87% seen once, with 8% to 9% in the top ten.

The rearrangement uses TRBV11-2 and TRBJ1-1; 7 bases fit TRBD1. This clonotype was obtained from a woman between 45 and 60 years old with active or convalescent COVID-19. What was sequenced was peripheral blood. The CDR3 DNA reads TGTGCCAGCAGCTTAGGCGGGACAGCAAACACTGAAGCTTTCTTT. Translation: CASSLGGTANTEAFF. The variable domain in full, with the rest retrieved from reference TRBV11-2 and TRBJ1-1, is EAGVAQSPRYKIIEKRQSVAFWCNPISGHATLYWYQQILGQGPKLLIQFQNNGVVDDSQLPKDRFSAERLKGVDSTLKIQPAKLEDSAVYLCASSLGGTANTEAFFGQGTRLTVV.